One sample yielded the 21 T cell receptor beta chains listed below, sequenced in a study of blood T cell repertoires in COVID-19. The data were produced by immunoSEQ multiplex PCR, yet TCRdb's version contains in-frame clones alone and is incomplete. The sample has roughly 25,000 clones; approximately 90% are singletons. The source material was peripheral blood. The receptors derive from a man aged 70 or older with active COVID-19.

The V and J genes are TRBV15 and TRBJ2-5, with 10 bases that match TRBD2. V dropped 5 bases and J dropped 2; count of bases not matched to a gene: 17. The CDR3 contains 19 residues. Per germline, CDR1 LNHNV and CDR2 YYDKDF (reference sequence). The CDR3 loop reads CATSGLRGVAGGRQETQYF. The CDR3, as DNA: TGTGCCACCAGCGGCCTCCGGGGGGTAGCGGGGGGAAGACAAGAGACCCAGTACTTC.

The CDR3 DNA reads TGTGCCAGCCAGGGGGCGCCTTACGAGCAGTACTTC. This encodes CASQGAPYEQYF. The chain joins TRBV28 to TRBJ2-7; 8 nucleotides match TRBD1. This CDR3 has 12 amino acids. Germline loops: CDR1 MDHEN, CDR2 SYDVKM. The V gene end was trimmed by 8 bases and the J gene end by 4 bases; junction bases not matched to a gene: 4.

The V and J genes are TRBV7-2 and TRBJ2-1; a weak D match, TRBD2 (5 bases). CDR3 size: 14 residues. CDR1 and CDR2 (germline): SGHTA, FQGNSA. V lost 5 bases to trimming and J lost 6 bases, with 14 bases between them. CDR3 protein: CASSPQTSVNEQFF. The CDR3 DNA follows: TGTGCCAGCAGCCCGCAAACTAGTGTCAATGAGCAGTTCTTC.

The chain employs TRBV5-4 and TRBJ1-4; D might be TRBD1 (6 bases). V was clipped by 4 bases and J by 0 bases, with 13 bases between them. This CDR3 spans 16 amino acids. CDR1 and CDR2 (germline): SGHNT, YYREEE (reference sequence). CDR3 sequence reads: CASSRDITATNEKLFF. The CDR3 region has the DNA TGTGCCAGCAGCCGGGACATCACCGCAACTAATGAAAAACTGTTTTTT.

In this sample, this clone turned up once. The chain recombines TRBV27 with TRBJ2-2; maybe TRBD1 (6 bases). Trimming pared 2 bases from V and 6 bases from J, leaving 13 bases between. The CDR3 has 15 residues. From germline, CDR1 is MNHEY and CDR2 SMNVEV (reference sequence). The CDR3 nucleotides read TGTGCCAGCAGTTTAGTATCAGGGGCTGCCGGGGAGCTGTTTTTT. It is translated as CASSLVSGAAGELFF.

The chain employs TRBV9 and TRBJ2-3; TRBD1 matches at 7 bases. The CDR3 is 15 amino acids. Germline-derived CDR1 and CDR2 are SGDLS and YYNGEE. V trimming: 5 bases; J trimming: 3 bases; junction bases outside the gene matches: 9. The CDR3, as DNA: TGTGCCAGCAGTCGAGGGGGCGGTCGGACAGATACGCAGTATTTT. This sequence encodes CASSRGGGRTDTQYF.

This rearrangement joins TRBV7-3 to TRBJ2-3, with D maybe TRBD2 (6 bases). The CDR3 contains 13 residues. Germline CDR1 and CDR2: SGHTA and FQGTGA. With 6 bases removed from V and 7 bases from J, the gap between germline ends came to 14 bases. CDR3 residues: CASRSDRGNTQYF. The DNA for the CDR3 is TGTGCCAGCAGATCCGACCGGGGGAATACGCAGTATTTT. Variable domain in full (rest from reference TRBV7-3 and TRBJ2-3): GAGVSQTPSNKVTEKGKYVELRCDPISGHTALYWYRQSLGQGPEFLIYFQGTGAADDSGLPNDRFFAVRPEGSVSTLKIQRTERGDSAVYLCASRSDRGNTQYFGPGTRLTVL.

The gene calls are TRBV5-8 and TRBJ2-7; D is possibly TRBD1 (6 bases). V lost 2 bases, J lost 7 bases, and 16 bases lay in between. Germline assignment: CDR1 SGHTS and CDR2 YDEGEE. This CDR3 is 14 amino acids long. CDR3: CASSLRPGVGEQYF. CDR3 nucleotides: TGTGCCAGCAGCTTACGACCAGGGGTGGGGGAGCAGTACTTC. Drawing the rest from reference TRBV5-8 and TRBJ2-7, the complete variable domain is EAGVTQSPTHLIKTRGQQATLRCSPISGHTSVYWYQQALGLGLQFLLWYDEGEERNRGNFPPRFSGRQFPNYSSELNVNALELEDSALYLCASSLRPGVGEQYFGPGTRLTVT.

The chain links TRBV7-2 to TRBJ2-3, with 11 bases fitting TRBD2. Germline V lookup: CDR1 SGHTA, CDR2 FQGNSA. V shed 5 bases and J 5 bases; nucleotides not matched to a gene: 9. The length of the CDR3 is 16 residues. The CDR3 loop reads CASSASGGPRGDTQYF. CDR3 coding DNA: TGTGCCAGCAGCGCTAGCGGGGGGCCCCGTGGAGATACGCAGTATTTT.

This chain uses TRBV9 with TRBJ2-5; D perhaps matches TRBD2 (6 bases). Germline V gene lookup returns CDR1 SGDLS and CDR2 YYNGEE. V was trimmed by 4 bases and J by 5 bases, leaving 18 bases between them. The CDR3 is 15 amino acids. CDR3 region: CASSLGTPSVETQYF. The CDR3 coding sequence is TGTGCCAGCAGCCTCGGGACTCCTAGTGTGGAGACCCAGTACTTC.

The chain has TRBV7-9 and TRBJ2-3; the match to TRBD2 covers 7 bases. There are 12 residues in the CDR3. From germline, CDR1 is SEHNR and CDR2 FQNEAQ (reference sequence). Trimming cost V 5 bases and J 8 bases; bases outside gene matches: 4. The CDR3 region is CASSKTSFTQYF. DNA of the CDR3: TGTGCCAGCAGCAAGACTAGCTTTACGCAGTATTTT.

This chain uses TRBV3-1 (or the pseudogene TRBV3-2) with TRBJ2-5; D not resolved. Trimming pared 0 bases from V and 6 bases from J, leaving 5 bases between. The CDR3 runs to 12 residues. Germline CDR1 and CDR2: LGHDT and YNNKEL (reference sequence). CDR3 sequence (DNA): TGTGCCAGCAGCCAAGATAGAAAGACCCAGTACTTC. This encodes CASSQDRKTQYF.

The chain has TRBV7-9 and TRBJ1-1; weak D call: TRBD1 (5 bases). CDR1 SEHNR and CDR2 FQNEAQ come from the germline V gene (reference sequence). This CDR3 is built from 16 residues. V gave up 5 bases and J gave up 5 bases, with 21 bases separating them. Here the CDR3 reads CASSPPPGQGQTEAFF. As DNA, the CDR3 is TGTGCCAGCAGCCCCCCTCCCGGGCAGGGTCAAACTGAAGCTTTCTTT.

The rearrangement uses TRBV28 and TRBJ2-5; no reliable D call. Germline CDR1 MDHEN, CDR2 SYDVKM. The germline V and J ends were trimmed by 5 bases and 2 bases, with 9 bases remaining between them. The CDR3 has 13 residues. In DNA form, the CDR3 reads TGTGCCAGCAGTCCCAGGTCTCAAGAGACCCAGTACTTC. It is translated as CASSPRSQETQYF.

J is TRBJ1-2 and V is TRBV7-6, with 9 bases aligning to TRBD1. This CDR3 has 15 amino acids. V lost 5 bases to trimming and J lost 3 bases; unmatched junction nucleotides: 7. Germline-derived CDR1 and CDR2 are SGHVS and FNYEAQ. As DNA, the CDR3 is TGTGCCAGCAGCGGGAAGACAGGGGGTGACTATGGCTACACCTTC. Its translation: CASSGKTGGDYGYTF. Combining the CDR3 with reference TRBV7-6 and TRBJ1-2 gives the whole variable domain GAGVSQSPRYKVTKRGQDVALRCDPISGHVSLYWYRQALGQGPEFLTYFNYEAQQDKSGLPNDRFSAERPEGSISTLTIQRTEQRDSAMYRCASSGKTGGDYGYTFGSGTRLTVV.

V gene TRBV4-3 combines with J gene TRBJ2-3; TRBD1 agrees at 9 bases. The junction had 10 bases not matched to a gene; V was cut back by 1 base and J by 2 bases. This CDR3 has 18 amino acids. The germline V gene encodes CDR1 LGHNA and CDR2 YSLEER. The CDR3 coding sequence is TGCGCCAGCAGCCAAGGCCCGACAGGGGGTTACCCCACAGATACGCAGTATTTT. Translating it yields CASSQGPTGGYPTDTQYF.

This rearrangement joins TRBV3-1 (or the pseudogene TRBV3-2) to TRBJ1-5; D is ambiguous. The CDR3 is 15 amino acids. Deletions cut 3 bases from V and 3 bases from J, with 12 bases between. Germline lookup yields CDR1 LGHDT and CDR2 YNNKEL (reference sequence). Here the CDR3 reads CASSHSRIPNQPQHF. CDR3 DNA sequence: TGTGCCAGCAGCCACTCGCGCATCCCCAATCAGCCCCAGCATTTT.

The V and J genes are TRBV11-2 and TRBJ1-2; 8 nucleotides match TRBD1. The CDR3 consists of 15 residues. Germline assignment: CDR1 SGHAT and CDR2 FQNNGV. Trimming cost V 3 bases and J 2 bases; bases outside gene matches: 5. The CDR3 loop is CASSFPTGENYGYTF. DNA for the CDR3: TGTGCCAGCAGCTTCCCGACAGGGGAGAACTATGGCTACACCTTC.

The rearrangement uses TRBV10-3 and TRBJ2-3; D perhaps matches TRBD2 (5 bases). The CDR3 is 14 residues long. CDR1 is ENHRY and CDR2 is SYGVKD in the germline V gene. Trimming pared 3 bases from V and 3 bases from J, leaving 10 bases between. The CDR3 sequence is CAISEGLATDTQYF. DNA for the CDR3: TGTGCCATCAGTGAAGGTCTAGCAACAGATACGCAGTATTTT.

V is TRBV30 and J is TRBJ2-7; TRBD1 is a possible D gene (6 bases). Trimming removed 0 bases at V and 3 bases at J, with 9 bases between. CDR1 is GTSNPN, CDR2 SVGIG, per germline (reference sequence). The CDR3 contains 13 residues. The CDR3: CAWSVGHSYEQYF. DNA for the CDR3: TGTGCCTGGAGTGTGGGACATAGCTACGAGCAGTACTTC.

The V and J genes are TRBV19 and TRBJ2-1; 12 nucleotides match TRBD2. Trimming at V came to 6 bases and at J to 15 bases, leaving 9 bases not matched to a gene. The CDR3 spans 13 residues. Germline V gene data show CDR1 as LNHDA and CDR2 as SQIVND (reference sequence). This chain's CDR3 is CASRTGLAGGPFF. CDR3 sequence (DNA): TGTGCCAGTAGGACGGGACTAGCGGGCGGGCCGTTCTTC.